This TCR beta chain was observed in a study of CD8+CD57+ T cells in acquired aplastic anemia. In the study overall: On average, sorted CD4+ and CD8+ cells gave approximately 3.5 ug of DNA.

Broader study findings: The number of CD8+ CDR3 sequences shared by patients and controls was twenty-nine.

The CDR3 contains 11 residues. Trimming left V 8 bases short and J 6 bases short, with 11 bases between. Germline CDR1 is ENHRY and CDR2 is SYGVKD. TCR beta VDJ and CDR3 were profiled, and genomic DNA was the template. TCRdb itself ran the reads through MiXCR, one entry per CDR3 protein. The sample lists 35,000 to 45,000 distinct CDR3 sequences; 68% were seen once. With regard to this clonotype: Its antigen remains unidentified.

The sample was sorted CD4+, CD8+, or CD8+CD57+ T cells (not recorded which) from PBMCs. The receptor was isolated from a human donor in good health, serving as a control. The gene calls are TRBV10-3 and TRBJ2-7; D is possibly TRBD2 (6 bases). The DNA of the CDR3 is TGTGCCATCGGGAGGAGCGGCGAGCAGTACTTC. Protein product: CAIGRSGEQYF.